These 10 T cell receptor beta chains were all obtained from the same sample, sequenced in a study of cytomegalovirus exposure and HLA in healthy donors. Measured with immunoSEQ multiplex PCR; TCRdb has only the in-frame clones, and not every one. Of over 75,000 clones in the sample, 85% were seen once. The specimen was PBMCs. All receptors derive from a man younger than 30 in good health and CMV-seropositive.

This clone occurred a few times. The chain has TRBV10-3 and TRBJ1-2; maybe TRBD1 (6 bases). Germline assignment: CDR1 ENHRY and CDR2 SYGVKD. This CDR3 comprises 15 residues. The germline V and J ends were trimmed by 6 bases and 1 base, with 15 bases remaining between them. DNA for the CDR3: TGTGCCATCAGCCGAGGGGGTCCCCTTAACTATGGCTACACCTTC. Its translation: CAISRGGPLNYGYTF.

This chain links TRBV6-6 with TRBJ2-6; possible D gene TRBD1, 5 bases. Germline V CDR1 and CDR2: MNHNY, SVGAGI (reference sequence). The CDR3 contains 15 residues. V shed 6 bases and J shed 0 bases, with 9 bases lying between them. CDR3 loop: CASSLTGSGANVLTF. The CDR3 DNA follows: TGTGCCAGCAGCCTTACAGGCTCTGGGGCCAACGTCCTGACTTTC.

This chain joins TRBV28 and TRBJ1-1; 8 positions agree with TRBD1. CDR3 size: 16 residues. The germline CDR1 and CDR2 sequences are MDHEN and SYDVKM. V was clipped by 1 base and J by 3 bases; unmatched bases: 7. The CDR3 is CASSLLNRGSDTEAFF. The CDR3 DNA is TGTGCCAGCAGTTTATTAAACAGGGGGTCGGACACTGAAGCTTTCTTT.

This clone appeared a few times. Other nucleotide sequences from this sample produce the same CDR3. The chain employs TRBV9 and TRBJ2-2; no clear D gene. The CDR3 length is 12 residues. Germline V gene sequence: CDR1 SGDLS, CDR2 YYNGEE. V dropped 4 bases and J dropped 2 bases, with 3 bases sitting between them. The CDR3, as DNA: TGTGCCAGCAGCCCTAACACCGGGGAGCTGTTTTTT. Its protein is CASSPNTGELFF. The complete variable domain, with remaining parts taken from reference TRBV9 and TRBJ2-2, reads DSGVTQTPKHLITATGQRVTLRCSPRSGDLSVYWYQQSLDQGLQFLIQYYNGEERAKGNILERFSAQQFPDLHSELNLSSLELGDSALYFCASSPNTGELFFGEGSRLTVL.

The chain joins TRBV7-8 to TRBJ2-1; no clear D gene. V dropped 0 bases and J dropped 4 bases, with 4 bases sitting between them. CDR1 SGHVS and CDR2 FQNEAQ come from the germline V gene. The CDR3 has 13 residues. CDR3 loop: CASSLALYNEQFF. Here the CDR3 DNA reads TGTGCCAGCAGCTTAGCGTTATACAATGAGCAGTTCTTC.

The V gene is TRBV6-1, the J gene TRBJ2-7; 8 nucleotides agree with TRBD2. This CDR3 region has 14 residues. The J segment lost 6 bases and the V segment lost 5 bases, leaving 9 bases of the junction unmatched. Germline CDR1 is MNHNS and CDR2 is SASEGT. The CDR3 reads CASSSSGSMIEQYF. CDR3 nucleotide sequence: TGTGCCAGCAGTTCGAGCGGGAGTATGATCGAGCAGTACTTC.

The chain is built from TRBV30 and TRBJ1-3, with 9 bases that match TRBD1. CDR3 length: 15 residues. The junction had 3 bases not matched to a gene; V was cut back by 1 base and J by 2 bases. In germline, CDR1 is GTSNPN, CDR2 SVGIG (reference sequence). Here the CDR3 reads CAWSDGTGPGNTIYF. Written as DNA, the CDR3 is TGTGCCTGGAGTGATGGGACAGGGCCTGGAAACACCATATATTTT.

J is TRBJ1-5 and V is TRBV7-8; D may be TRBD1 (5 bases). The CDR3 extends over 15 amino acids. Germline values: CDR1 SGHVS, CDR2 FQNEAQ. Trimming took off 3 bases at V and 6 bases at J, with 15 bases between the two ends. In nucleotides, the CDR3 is TGTGCCAGCAGCTTCAAGGGGCGAGTGGGTCAGCCCCAGCATTTT. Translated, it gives CASSFKGRVGQPQHF.

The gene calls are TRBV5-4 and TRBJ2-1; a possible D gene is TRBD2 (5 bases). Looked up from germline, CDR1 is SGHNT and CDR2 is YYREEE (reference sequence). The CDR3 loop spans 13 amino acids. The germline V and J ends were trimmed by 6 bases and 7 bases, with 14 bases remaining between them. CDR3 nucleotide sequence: TGTGCCAGCACCAGAGTTCGGGATAATGAGCAGTTCTTC. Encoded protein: CASTRVRDNEQFF.

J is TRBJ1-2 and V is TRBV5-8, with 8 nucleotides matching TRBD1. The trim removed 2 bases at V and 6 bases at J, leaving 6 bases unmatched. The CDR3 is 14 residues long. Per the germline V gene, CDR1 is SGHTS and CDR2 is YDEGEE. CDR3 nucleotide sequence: TGTGCCAGCAGCTTAGTTCCAGGGGGCAATGGCTACACCTTC. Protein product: CASSLVPGGNGYTF.